The T cell receptor (beta chain) described here comes from a study of cytomegalovirus exposure and HLA in healthy donors. General observations from the study: Investigators reported 164 TCR beta chains as tied to cytomegalovirus.

Trimming cost V 8 bases and J 2 bases, with 17 bases left between them. CDR1 and CDR2 (germline): SEHNR, FQNEAQ (reference sequence). The CDR3 sequence is 15 residues long. The data were produced by immunoSEQ multiplex PCR, yet TCRdb's version contains in-frame clones alone and is incomplete. The data contain under 200,000 clones, about 89% of them singletons. This clone came up once. The antigen is not known. Sequenced sample: PBMCs. This receptor was taken from a young woman in good health and CMV-seropositive. J is TRBJ2-3 and V is TRBV7-9; D is possibly TRBD1 (6 bases). CDR3 region: CASRSANRATDTQYF. For the CDR3, the DNA is TGTGCCAGCCGGTCAGCGAACAGGGCCACAGATACGCAGTATTTT.